The source of this TCR beta chain is a study of blood T cells in healthy people across ages. This CDR3 has 15 residues. Germline values: CDR1 LGHNT, CDR2 FRNRAP. V lost 6 bases, J lost 2 bases, and 11 bases lay in between. Researchers collected roughly 10 milliliters of peripheral blood from every single donor. Study findings and constraints: Higher diversity and more naive CD4+ cells were features of long-lived donors, compared to aged donors.

PCR was performed a second time for about 7 to 11 cycles using a sample-barcoded 5' primer and a J-beta primer mix. Each CDR3 protein gets one entry after TCRdb re-called the 5' RACE reads with MiXCR. This table holds roughly 1 million distinct CDR3 sequences, almost 25% found once. A note on this clonotype: Its cognate antigen is unknown.

In addition, the sample was reused for a study of T cells of mothers and their children. As that study records: Both sample barcodes and 2-4 random nucleotides came from the M1S primer of the second PCR.

This TCR was sampled from a girl aged 2-15 years in good health. The source material was blood. This chain joins TRBV12-5 and TRBJ2-6; D is unclear. The CDR3 DNA reads TGTGCTAGTGGACACCCAGCGCCTGGGGCCAACGTCCTGACTTTC. As protein: CASGHPAPGANVLTF.